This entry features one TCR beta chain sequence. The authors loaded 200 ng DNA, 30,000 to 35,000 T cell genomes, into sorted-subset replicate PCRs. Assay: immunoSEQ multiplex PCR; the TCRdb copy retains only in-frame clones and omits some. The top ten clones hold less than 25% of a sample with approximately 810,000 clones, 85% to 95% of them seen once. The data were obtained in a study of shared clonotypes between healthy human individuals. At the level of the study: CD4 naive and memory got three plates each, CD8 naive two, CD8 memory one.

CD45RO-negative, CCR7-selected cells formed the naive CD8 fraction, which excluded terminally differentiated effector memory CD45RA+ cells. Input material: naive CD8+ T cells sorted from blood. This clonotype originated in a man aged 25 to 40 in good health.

DNA of the CDR3: TGTGCTAGTGGCTTCAGTAGCACCGGGGAGCTGTTTTTT. It specifies CASGFSSTGELFF. The chain joins TRBV12-5 to TRBJ2-2, with D unresolved. V shed 6 bases and J shed 4 bases, with 9 bases lying between them. Per germline, CDR1 LGHNT and CDR2 FRNRAP. The CDR3 has 13 amino acids.